In its sample, the clone carrying this T cell receptor (beta chain) was seen many times. Amplification of ligated cDNA took four PCR rounds with SP2 and nested alpha and beta constant primers. TCRdb reprocessed the UMI-ligation and nested PCR reads via MiXCR and lists one record per CDR3 protein. Here the sample spans about 24,000 distinct CDR3 sequences, about 6.4% being singletons. The V end lost 1 base, the J end lost 5 bases, and 14 bases lay between the germline ends. CDR3 length: 15 amino acids. Germline lookup yields CDR1 SGHDN and CDR2 FVKESK. The sample is drawn from a study of naive and memory T cell subsets. The treatment is: skin biopsy from PPD injection site in Mantoux-positive individual. TCR cDNA received a 3' ligated oligonucleotide that carried a UMI. Individuals with a positive Mantoux test gave biopsies from PPD-injected skin.

Sequencing used skin, obtained from a tuberculin skin test site. This receptor was identified in an adult in good health. This chain connects TRBV14 to TRBJ2-5; D not certain. The chain's CDR3 is CASSQGSLALETQYF. CDR3 DNA sequence: TGTGCCAGCAGCCAAGGGTCCCTCGCGTTGGAGACCCAGTACTTC.